Listed below are T cell receptor beta chains from one sample, sequenced in a study of a mutant IDH1 vaccine in newly diagnosed glioma. No cognate antigen is known for these TCRs. Method: immunoSEQ multiplex PCR; TCRdb's copy keeps in-frame clones and lacks some. Among 60,000 to 85,000 clones, around 85% were seen once, and the ten largest hold approximately 0.8%. The sequencing used PBMCs, collected from a glioma patient whose treatment included an IDH1 peptide vaccine. Receptors were obtained from a woman aged 50 to 60 with glioma. Each CDR3 is given with its conserved first and last residue. Expanded clones get a size class; other rows say once, few or many, or leave the size out.

V gene,clone size,CDR3 protein
TRBV2,.,CASSLQGGTDTQYF
TRBV9,.,CASSVAGLAGGTKNIQYF
TRBV7-6,.,CASRPGVRETQYF
TRBV7-9,.,CASSLSRYAYNEQFF
TRBV10-3,.,CAISEGGSRYEQYF
TRBV5-1,once,CASSLEVLAGETQYF
TRBV7-9,.,CASSTLQGAGETQYF
TRBV11-2,.,CASSPRGTGPQETQYF
TRBV5-1,.,CASSGRAGNTEAFF
TRBV10-2,.,CASSSGLAPYEQYF
TRBV10-2,.,CASSVRTGGDEQYF
TRBV7-9,.,CASSAPTGGGETQYF
TRBV5-6,once,CASSNIPGTGGKLNYGYTF
TRBV5-1,.,CASSLASGSTYEQYF
TRBV7-9,once,CASSVRDRDNEQFF
TRBV7-9,.,CASRRPGQGHYNEQFF
TRBV7-9,.,CASSLIVANYGYTF
TRBV4-1,.,CASSQFLGRQSSYEQYF
TRBV18,.,CASSPQGMGTGELFF
TRBV28,.,CASSFTRGTGSNEQFF
TRBV5-4,few,CASSLLPGDTDTQYF
TRBV28,.,CASLTVATDTQYF
TRBV28,.,CASSLRRGAGYEQYF
TRBV9,.,CASTQGRRARGTGELFF
TRBV5-1,.,CASSPRQGHSYEQYF
TRBV9,.,CASTPYGTGRTGELFF
TRBV27,.,CASSSLGAGGRYEQYF
TRBV19,.,CASSITSGFNEQFF
TRBV6-5,.,CASSPARGGYEQYF
TRBV5-4,.,CASSLDSGTDTEAFF
TRBV4-1,.,CASSQALTGSSGNTIYF
TRBV30,once,CAWTGGGVYEQYF
TRBV10-1,.,CASSSSGYNEQFF
TRBV5-1,.,CASSPDSPYNEQFF
TRBV27,.,CASRGPGDIQYF
TRBV6-5,.,CASSIGLVLYEQYF
TRBV5-1,.,CASSQTYDRAEAFF
TRBV28,.,CASVHRKNTEAFF
TRBV5-8,.,CASKAVDNSPLHF